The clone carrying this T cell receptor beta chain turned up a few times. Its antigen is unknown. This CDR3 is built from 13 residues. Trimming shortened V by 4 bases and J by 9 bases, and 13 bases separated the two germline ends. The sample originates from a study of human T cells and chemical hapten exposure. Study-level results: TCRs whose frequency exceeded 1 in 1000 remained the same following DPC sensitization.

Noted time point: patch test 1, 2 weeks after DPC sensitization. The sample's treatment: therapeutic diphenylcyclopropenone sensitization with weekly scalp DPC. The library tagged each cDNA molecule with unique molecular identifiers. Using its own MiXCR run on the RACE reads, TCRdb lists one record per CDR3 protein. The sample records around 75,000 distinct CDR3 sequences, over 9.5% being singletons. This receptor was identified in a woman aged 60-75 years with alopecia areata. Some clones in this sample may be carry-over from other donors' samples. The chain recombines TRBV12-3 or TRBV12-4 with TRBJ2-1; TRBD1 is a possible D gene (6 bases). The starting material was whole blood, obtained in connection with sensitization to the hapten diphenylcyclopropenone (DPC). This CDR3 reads CASSYSGATEQFF. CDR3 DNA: TGTGCCAGCAGTTACTCAGGGGCTACTGAGCAGTTCTTC.